These 7 T cell receptor beta chains came from one sample sequenced in a study of neurological immune-mediated disorders. MiXCR, applied by TCRdb to the 5' RACE reads, yields one record per CDR3 protein. Found here are fewer than 75,000 distinct CDR3 sequences, less than 5.5% of them singletons; the top ten hold 6.9%. Source material: PBMCs. The receptors were gathered from a man aged 25 to 40 with multiple sclerosis.

In this sample, this clonotype turned up many times. The V call is TRBV7-9, the J call TRBJ2-7; 12 nucleotides align to TRBD1. V dropped 5 bases and J dropped 5; count of bases not matched to a gene: 10. CDR1 is SEHNR, CDR2 FQNEAQ, per germline (reference sequence). There are 16 residues in the CDR3. CDR3 sequence: CASSHSPGQGANEQYF. As DNA, the CDR3 is TGTGCCAGCAGCCACAGTCCGGGACAGGGGGCGAACGAGCAGTACTTC.

As for this clonotype: It may be a read error: a sequence one base away is much more abundant. The chain has TRBV5-1 and TRBJ1-5, with D unclear. The germline V gene encodes CDR1 SGHRS and CDR2 YFSETQ. This CDR3 has 14 amino acids. CDR3 amino acids: CASSLDGLRQPQNF. The CDR3, as DNA: TGCGCCAGCAGCTTGGATGGGCTTCGTCAGCCCCAGAATTTT.

This clonotype was seen more than once but under ten times. The rearrangement uses TRBV12-3 or TRBV12-4 and TRBJ1-5, with 7 positions matching TRBD1. J was trimmed by 6 bases and V by 3 bases; bases with no gene match: 8. The CDR3 spans 15 residues. This chain's CDR3 is CASSLRQGGTQPQHF. CDR3 coding DNA: TGTGCCAGCAGTTTGAGGCAGGGGGGCACTCAGCCCCAGCATTTT.

This clonotype has a count of ten or more. The chain joins TRBV2 to TRBJ2-3; 8 bases map to TRBD2. The germline V gene has CDR1 SNHLY and CDR2 FYNNEI. Trimming took 6 bases from V and 2 from J; bases not matched to a gene: 7. The CDR3 is made up of 15 amino acids. The CDR3 bases are TGTGCCAGCAGGGGGACGGGGGGGCCCACAGATACGCAGTATTTT. Its protein is CASRGTGGPTDTQYF. Drawing the rest from reference TRBV2 and TRBJ2-3, the complete variable domain is EPEVTQTPSHQVTQMGQEVILRCVPISNHLYFYWYRQILGQKVEFLVSFYNNEISEKSEIFDDQFSVERPDGSNFTLKIRSTKLEDSAMYFCASRGTGGPTDTQYFGPGTRLTVL.

This clonotype was seen more than once but under ten times. This sequence joins TRBV20-1 and TRBJ1-5, with 7 positions matching TRBD1. CDR1 and CDR2 from the germline V gene are DFQATT and SNEGSKA (reference sequence). After removal of 6 bases from V and 3 bases from J, the junction contained 14 bases not matched to a gene. CDR3 length: 16 amino acids. CDR3 loop: CSATTGAPPDNQPQHF. The DNA of the CDR3 is TGCAGTGCAACTACAGGGGCCCCTCCGGACAATCAGCCCCAGCATTTT.

The sample holds many counts of this clonotype. V usage is TRBV11-2 and J usage is TRBJ1-1; D unresolved. The CDR3 extends over 14 amino acids. Germline V gives CDR1 SGHAT, CDR2 FQNNGV. The V gene lost 2 bases and the J gene lost 1 base, with 8 bases spanning the gap. The CDR3 nucleotides read TGTGCCAGCAGCTTAAGGCCGGGGAACACTGAAGCTTTCTTT. Protein: CASSLRPGNTEAFF.

Many counts were recorded for this clonotype. The genes are TRBV27 and TRBJ2-1, with D unclear. V lost 0 bases, J lost 6 bases, and 18 bases lay in between. Germline CDR1 MNHEY, CDR2 SMNVEV (reference sequence). The CDR3 is 17 residues long. The CDR3 sequence is CASSLSTCAYIGNEQFF. Here the CDR3 DNA reads TGTGCCAGCAGTTTATCGACGTGCGCCTACATAGGCAATGAGCAGTTCTTC.